This T cell receptor beta chain was identified during a study of control samples from healthy donors and cancer patients. The V and J ends lost 5 bases and 0 bases, in that order; junction bases with no gene match: 8. This CDR3 has 17 residues. Germline CDR1 is SEHNR and CDR2 is FQNEAQ (reference sequence). This clone was recorded once. Produced via immunoSEQ multiplex PCR; TCRdb's table is partial and in-frame only. The table includes approximately 170,000 clones, 93% detected once. Specimen: blood. The J gene is TRBJ2-2, the V gene TRBV7-9, with 8 positions matching TRBD2. This TCR was sampled from a woman in her sixties or seventies in good health. The CDR3 DNA sequence: TGTGCCAGCAGCCCGCGGGCGGGGGGTTCGAACACCGGGGAGCTGTTTTTT. Translating it yields CASSPRAGGSNTGELFF.